Here is one TCR beta chain with its context. What it binds is not known. This sample stems from a study of T cell responses to AZD1222 COVID-19 vaccine. Study observations and caveats: Clonal diversity may have been underestimated, and the donors were mostly white British, with more females than males. The study found Spike-specific TCR breadth and depth rose after two AZD1222 doses. Repertoire collection took place solely once the T cell response had peaked.

Germline CDR1 is SGHVS and CDR2 is FQNEAQ. This CDR3 spans 13 amino acids. The V end was cut by 1 base, the J end by 6 bases, with 7 bases between. TCRdb's copy holds only in-frame clones and misses some; the assay was immunoSEQ multiplex PCR. Among some 180,000 clones listed, 85% to 95% were seen once. The sample was peripheral blood, taken on day 0 of AZD1222 vaccination. This receptor was taken from an adult in good health. The rearrangement links TRBV7-8 to TRBJ2-1; tentatively, D is TRBD2 (5 bases). CDR3 loop: CASSLVAFNEQFF. The CDR3 DNA is TGTGCCAGCAGCTTAGTAGCGTTCAATGAGCAGTTCTTC. Looking up the rest from reference TRBV7-8 and TRBJ2-1 gives the full variable domain: GAGVSQSPRYKVAKRGQDVALRCDPISGHVSLFWYQQALGQGPEFLTYFQNEAQLDKSGLPSDRFFAERPEGSVSTLKIQRTQQEDSAVYLCASSLVAFNEQFFGPGTRLTVL.